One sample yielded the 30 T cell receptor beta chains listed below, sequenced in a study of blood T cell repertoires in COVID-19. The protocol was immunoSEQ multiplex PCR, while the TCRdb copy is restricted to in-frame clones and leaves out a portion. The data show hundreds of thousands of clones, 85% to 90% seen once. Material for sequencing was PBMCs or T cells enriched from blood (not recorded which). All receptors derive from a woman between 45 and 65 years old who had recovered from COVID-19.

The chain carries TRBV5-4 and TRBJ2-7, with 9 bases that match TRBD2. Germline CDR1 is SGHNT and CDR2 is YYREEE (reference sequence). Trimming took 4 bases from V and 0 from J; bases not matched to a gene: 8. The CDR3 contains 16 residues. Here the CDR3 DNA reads TGTGCCAGCAGCGGTACACCTAGCGGGATCTCCTACGAGCAGTACTTC. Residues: CASSGTPSGISYEQYF.

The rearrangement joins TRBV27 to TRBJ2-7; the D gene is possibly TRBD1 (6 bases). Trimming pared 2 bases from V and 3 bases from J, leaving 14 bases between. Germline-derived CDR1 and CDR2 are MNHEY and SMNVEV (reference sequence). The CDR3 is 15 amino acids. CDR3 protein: CASSLLTGPSYEQYF. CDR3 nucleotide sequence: TGTGCCAGCAGTTTACTAACAGGGCCCAGCTACGAGCAGTACTTC.

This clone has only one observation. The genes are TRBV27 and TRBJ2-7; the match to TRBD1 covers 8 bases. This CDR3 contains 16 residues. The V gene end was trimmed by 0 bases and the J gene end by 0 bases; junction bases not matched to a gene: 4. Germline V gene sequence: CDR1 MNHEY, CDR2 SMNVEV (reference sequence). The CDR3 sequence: CASSLSPGGPSYEQYF. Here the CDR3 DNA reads TGTGCCAGCAGTTTATCCCCAGGGGGCCCCTCCTACGAGCAGTACTTC.

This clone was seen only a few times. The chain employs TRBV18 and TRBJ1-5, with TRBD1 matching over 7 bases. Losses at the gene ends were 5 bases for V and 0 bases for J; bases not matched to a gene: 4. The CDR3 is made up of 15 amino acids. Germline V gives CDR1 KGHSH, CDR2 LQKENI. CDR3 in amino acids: CASSSTGYSNQPQHF. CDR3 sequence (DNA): TGTGCCAGCTCATCGACAGGGTATAGCAATCAGCCCCAGCATTTT. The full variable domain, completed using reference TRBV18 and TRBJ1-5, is NAGVMQNPRHLVRRRGQEARLRCSPMKGHSHVYWYRQLPEEGLKFMVYLQKENIIDESGMPKERFSAEFPKEGPSILRIQQVVRGDSAAYFCASSSTGYSNQPQHFGDGTRLSIL.

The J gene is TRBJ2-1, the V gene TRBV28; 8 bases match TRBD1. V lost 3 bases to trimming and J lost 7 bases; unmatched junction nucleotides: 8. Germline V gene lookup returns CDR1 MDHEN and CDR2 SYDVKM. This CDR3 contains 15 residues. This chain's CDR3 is CASSFVDRVRNEQFF. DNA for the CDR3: TGTGCCAGCAGTTTCGTGGACAGGGTGAGGAATGAGCAGTTCTTC.

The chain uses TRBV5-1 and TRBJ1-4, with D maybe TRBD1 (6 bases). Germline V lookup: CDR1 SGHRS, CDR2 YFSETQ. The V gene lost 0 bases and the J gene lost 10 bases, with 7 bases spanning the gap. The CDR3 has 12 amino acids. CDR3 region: CASSLEQGKLFF. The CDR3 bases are TGCGCCAGCAGCTTGGAACAGGGAAAACTGTTTTTT.

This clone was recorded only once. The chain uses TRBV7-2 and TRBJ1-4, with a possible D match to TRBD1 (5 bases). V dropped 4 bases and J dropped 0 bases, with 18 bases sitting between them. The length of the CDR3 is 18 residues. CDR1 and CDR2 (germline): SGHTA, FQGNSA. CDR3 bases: TGTGCCAGCAGCTCATTTGGGGGAGGGGTTGCAACTAATGAAAAACTGTTTTTT. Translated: CASSSFGGGVATNEKLFF.

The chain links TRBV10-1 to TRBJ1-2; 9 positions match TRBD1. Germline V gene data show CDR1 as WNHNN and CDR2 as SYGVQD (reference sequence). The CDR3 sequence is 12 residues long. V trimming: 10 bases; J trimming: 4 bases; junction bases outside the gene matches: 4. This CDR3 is CATPDRGYGYTF. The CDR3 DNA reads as TGCGCCACTCCGGACAGGGGCTATGGCTACACCTTC.

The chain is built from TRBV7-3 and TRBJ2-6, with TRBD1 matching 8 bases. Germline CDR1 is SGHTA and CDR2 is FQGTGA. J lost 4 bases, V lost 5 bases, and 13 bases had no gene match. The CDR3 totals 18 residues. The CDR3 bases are TGTGCCAGCAGCGGGGGACAGGCGACCCTCAGGGGGGCCAACGTCCTGACTTTC. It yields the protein CASSGGQATLRGANVLTF.

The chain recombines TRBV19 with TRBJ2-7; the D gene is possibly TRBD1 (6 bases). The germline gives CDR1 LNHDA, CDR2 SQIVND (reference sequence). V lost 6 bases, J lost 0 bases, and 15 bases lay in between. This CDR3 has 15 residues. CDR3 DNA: TGTGCCAGTAGCATATCCGGACAGAGCTCCTACGAGCAGTACTTC. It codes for CASSISGQSSYEQYF.

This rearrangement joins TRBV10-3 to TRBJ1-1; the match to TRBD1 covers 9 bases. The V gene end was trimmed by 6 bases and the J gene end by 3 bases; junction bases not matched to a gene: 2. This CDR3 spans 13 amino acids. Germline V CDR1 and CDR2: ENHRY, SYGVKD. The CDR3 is CAIRGQGDTEAFF. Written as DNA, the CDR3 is TGTGCCATCAGGGGACAGGGCGACACTGAAGCTTTCTTT.

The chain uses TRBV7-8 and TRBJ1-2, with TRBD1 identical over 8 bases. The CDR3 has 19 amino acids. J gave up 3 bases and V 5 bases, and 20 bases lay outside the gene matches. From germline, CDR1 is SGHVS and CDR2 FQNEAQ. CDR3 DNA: TGTGCCAGCAGCGCCTACCTCCGGGACAGGAGGTTAGGCTACTATGGCTACACCTTC. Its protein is CASSAYLRDRRLGYYGYTF.

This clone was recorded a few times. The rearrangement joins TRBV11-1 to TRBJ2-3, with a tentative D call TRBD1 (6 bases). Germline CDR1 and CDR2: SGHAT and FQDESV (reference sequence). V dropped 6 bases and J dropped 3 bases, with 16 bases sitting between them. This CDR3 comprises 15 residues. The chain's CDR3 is CASSFTGSGTDTQYF. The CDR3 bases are TGTGCCAGCAGTTTCACAGGGTCGGGGACAGATACGCAGTATTTT.

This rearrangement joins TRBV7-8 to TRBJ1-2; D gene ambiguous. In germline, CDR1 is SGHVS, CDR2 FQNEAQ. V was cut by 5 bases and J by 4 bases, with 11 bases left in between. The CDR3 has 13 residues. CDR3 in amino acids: CASSATTAYGYTF. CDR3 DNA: TGTGCCAGCAGCGCTACTACGGCCTATGGCTACACCTTC.

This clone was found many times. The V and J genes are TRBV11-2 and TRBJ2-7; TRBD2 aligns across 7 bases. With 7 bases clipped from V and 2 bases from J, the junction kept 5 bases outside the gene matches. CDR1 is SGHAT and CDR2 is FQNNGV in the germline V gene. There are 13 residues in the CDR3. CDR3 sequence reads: CASKSSGPYEQYF. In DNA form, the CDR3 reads TGTGCCAGCAAGTCTAGCGGACCCTACGAGCAGTACTTC. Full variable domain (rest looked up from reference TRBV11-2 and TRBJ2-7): EAGVAQSPRYKIIEKRQSVAFWCNPISGHATLYWYQQILGQGPKLLIQFQNNGVVDDSQLPKDRFSAERLKGVDSTLKIQPAKLEDSAVYLCASKSSGPYEQYFGPGTRLTVT.

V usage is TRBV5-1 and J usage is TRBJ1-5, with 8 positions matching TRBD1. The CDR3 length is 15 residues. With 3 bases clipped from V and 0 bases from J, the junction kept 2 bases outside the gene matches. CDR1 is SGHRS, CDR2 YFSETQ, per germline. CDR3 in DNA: TGCGCCAGCAGCTCCGGACAGGGTAGCAATCAGCCCCAGCATTTT. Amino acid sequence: CASSSGQGSNQPQHF.

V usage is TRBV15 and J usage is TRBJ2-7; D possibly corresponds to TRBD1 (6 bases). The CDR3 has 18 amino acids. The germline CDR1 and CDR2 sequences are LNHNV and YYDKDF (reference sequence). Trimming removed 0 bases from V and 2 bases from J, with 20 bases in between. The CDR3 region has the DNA TGTGCCACCAGCAGAGATTCTAGAGGCCAGGGGCCACCCTACGAGCAGTACTTC. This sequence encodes CATSRDSRGQGPPYEQYF.

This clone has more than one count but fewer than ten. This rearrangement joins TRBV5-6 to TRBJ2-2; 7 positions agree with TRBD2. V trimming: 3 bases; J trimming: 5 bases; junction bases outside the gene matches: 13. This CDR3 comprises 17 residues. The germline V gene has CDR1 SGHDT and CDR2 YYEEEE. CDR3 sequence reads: CASSWGIREVRTGELFF. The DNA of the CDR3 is TGTGCCAGCAGCTGGGGGATCCGGGAGGTTAGGACCGGGGAGCTGTTTTTT.

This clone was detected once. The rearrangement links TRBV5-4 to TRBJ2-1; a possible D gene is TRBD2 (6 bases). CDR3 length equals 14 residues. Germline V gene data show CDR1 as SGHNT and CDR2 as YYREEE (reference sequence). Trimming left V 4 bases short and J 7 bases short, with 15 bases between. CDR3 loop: CASSPGTRENEQFF. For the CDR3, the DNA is TGTGCCAGCAGCCCTGGGACTCGGGAGAATGAGCAGTTCTTC.

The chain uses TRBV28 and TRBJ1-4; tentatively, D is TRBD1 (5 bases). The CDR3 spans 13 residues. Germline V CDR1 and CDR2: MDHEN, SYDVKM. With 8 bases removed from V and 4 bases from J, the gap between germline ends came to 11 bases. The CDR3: CASGGLLNEKLFF. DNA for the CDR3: TGTGCCAGCGGGGGACTCCTTAATGAAAAACTGTTTTTT.

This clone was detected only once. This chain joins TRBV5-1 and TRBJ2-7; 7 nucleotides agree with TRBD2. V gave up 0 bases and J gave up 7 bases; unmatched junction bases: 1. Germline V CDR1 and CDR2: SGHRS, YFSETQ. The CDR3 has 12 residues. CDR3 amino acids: CASSLGEGEQYF. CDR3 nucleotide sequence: TGCGCCAGCAGCTTGGGGGAGGGGGAGCAGTACTTC.

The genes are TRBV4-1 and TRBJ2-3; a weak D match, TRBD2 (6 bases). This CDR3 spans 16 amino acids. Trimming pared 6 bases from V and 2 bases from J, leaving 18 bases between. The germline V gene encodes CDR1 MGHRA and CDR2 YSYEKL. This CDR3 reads CASSSQAGGLTDTQYF. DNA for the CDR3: TGCGCCAGCAGTTCACAAGCCGGGGGACTCACAGATACGCAGTATTTT.

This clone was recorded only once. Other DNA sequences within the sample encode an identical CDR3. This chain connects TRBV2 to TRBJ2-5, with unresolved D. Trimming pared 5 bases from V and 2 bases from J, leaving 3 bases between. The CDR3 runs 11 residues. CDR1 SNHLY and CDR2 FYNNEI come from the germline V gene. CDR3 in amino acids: CASSLQETQYF. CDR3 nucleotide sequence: TGTGCCAGCAGTCTACAAGAGACCCAGTACTTC.

The CDR3 DNA reads as TGTGCCAGCAGCCTGGGGAGCGACGGTACTAGCTACGAGGGGAGAGAGACCCAGTACTTC. Translating it yields CASSLGSDGTSYEGRETQYF. The J gene is TRBJ2-5, the V gene TRBV7-3; D perhaps matches TRBD2 (6 bases). V dropped 5 bases and J dropped 4 bases, with 32 bases sitting between them. The CDR3 loop spans 20 amino acids. Germline CDR1 and CDR2: SGHTA and FQGTGA.

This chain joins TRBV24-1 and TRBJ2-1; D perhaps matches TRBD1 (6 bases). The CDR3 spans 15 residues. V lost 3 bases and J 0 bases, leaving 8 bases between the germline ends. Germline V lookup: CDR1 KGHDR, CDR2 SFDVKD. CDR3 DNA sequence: TGTGCCACCAGTGATCAGGGGTACTCCTACAATGAGCAGTTCTTC. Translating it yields CATSDQGYSYNEQFF.

The CDR3 here is CASSSTRSGTEAFF. CDR3 nucleotide sequence: TGTGCCAGCAGTTCCACCCGGAGTGGGACTGAAGCTTTCTTT. The rearrangement links TRBV28 to TRBJ1-1; D unclear. Trimming removed 4 bases from V and 5 bases from J, with 14 bases in between. This CDR3 has 14 residues. Germline V gene data show CDR1 as MDHEN and CDR2 as SYDVKM.

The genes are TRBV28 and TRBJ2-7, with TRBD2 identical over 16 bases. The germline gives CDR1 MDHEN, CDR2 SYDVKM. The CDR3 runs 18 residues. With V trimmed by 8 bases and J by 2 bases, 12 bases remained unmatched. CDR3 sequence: CASWGLAGGPSGPYEQYF. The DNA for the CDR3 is TGTGCCAGCTGGGGACTAGCGGGAGGGCCCAGTGGACCCTACGAGCAGTACTTC.

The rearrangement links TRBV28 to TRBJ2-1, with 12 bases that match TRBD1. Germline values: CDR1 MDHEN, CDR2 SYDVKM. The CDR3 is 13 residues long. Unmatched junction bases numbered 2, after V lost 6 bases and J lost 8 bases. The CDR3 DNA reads TGTGCCAGCAGGTGGGACAGGGGGCATGAGCAGTTCTTC. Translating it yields CASRWDRGHEQFF.

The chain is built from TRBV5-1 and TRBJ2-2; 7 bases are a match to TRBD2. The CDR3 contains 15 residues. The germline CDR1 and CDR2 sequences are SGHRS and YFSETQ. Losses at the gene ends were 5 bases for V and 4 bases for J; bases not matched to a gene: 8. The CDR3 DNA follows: TGCGCCAGCAGTTACGGACTAGATCTCACCGGGGAGCTGTTTTTT. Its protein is CASSYGLDLTGELFF.

CDR3 nucleotides: TGTGCCACTTCTTCCGGGACAGCCTCCTACGAGCAGTACTTC. Its protein is CATSSGTASYEQYF. This chain uses TRBV15 with TRBJ2-7; 7 bases fit TRBD1. V was pared by 9 bases and J by 0 bases, with 8 bases of the junction left unmatched. The germline V gene has CDR1 LNHNV and CDR2 YYDKDF (reference sequence). This CDR3 contains 14 residues.